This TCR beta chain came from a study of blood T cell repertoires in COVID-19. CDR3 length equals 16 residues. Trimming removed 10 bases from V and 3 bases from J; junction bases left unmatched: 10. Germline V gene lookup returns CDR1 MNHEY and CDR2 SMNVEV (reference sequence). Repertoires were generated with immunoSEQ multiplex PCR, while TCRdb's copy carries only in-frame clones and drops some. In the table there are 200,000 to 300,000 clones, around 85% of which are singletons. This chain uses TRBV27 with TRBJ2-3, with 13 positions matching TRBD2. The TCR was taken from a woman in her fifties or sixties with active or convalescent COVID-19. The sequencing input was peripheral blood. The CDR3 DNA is TGTGCCATCCCAGACAGGACTAGCGGGGGAACAGATACGCAGTATTTT. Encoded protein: CAIPDRTSGGTDTQYF.